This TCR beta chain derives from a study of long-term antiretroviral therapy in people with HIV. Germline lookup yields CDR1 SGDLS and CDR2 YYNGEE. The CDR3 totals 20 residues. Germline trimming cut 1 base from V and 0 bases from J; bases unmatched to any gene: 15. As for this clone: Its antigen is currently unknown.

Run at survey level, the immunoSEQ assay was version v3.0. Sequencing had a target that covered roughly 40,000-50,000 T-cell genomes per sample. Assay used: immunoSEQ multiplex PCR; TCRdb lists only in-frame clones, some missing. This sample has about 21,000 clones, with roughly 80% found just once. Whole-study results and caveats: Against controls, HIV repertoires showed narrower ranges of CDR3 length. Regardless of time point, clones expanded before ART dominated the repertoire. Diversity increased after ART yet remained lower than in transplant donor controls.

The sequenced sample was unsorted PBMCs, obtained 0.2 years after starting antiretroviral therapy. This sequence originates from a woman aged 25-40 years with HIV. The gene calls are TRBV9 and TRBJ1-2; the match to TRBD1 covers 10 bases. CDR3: CASSVNPGTGEAETNYGYTF. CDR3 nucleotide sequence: TGTGCCAGCAGCGTAAATCCTGGGACAGGGGAAGCTGAGACTAACTATGGCTACACCTTC.